The 16 T cell receptor beta chains below all came from one sample that was sequenced in a study of T cell responses to AZD1222 COVID-19 vaccine. Measured with immunoSEQ multiplex PCR; TCRdb has only the in-frame clones, and not every one. The sample consists of roughly 170,000 clones, 88% of them appearing once. The sample here was peripheral blood, taken on day 0 of AZD1222 vaccination. Source of these receptors: an adult in good health.

The chain is built from TRBV5-4 and TRBJ2-2; weak D call: TRBD1 (6 bases). Germline lookup yields CDR1 SGHNT and CDR2 YYREEE (reference sequence). This CDR3 contains 14 residues. With 4 bases removed from V and 4 bases from J, the gap between germline ends came to 11 bases. CDR3 bases: TGTGCCAGCAGCCTGGACAGCCTCACCGGGGAGCTGTTTTTT. Its protein is CASSLDSLTGELFF.

This clone was recorded a few times. The chain combines TRBV7-3 with TRBJ1-1; no firm D call. This CDR3 has 14 residues. Germline CDR1 is SGHTA and CDR2 is FQGTGA. Trimming pared 5 bases from V and 3 bases from J, leaving 13 bases between. CDR3 in DNA: TGTGCCAGCAGCGTAGGGTCTGTCGACACTGAAGCTTTCTTT. Its protein is CASSVGSVDTEAFF.

Only one count was recorded for this clone. This chain's CDR3 is CASCDDSGTGYRKLFF. DNA for the CDR3: TGTGCCAGCTGTGACGACTCCGGGACAGGGTATAGAAAACTGTTTTTT. J is TRBJ1-4 and V is TRBV9, with 9 nucleotides matching TRBD1. Germline CDR1 and CDR2: SGDLS and YYNGEE. J gave up 10 bases and V 7 bases, and 17 bases lay outside the gene matches. CDR3 length equals 16 residues.

This clone occurred once. J is TRBJ1-6 and V is TRBV9, with D possibly being TRBD1 (6 bases). CDR3 length: 17 residues. Looked up from germline, CDR1 is SGDLS and CDR2 is YYNGEE. Trimming took 3 bases from V and 8 from J, leaving 21 bases between them. The DNA of the CDR3 is TGTGCCAGCAGCGCCTTCGACGGGGGCGGTCCGGATTCACCCCTCCACTTT. Amino acid sequence: CASSAFDGGGPDSPLHF.

The V call is TRBV7-8, the J call TRBJ1-3; D is ambiguous. Germline CDR1 and CDR2: SGHVS and FQNEAQ. This CDR3 contains 15 residues. The V and J ends lost 5 bases and 4 bases respectively, with 15 bases between them. CDR3 sequence (DNA): TGTGCCAGCAGCCCGCAGTTGAGTACAGGAAACACCATATATTTT. Translating gives CASSPQLSTGNTIYF.

The table lists this clone with a count of one. This chain joins TRBV7-9 and TRBJ2-7; D is ambiguous. V lost 5 bases, J lost 3 bases, and 11 bases lay in between. The CDR3 consists of 13 residues. CDR1 is SEHNR, CDR2 FQNEAQ, per germline (reference sequence). CDR3 region: CASSRLGFYEQYF. Here the CDR3 DNA reads TGTGCCAGCAGCCGACTCGGCTTCTACGAGCAGTACTTC.

DNA for the CDR3: TGCGCCAGCAGCCAAGACAGGGGGAACCACTACGAGCAGTACTTC. Translated: CASSQDRGNHYEQYF. This sequence joins TRBV4-3 and TRBJ2-7; TRBD1 matches at 7 bases. This CDR3 comprises 15 residues. Losses at the gene ends were 0 bases for V and 3 bases for J; bases not matched to a gene: 5. CDR1 is LGHNA, CDR2 YSLEER, per germline.

The genes are TRBV10-1 and TRBJ2-7, with D unresolved. In germline, CDR1 is WNHNN, CDR2 SYGVQD (reference sequence). V dropped 5 bases and J dropped 6 bases, with 11 bases sitting between them. CDR3 length: 12 residues. CDR3 nucleotide sequence: TGCGCCAGCAGTATGGAAATCGCCGAGCAGTACTTC. Amino acids: CASSMEIAEQYF.

The gene calls are TRBV4-2 and TRBJ1-4, with 7 bases aligning to TRBD1. The length of the CDR3 is 17 residues. Trimming removed 5 bases from V and 0 bases from J; junction bases left unmatched: 9. Germline values: CDR1 LGHNA, CDR2 YNFKEQ. The CDR3 is CASSARGQHATNEKLFF. For the CDR3, the DNA is TGTGCCAGCAGCGCGCGGGGACAGCATGCAACTAATGAAAAACTGTTTTTT.

The rearrangement joins TRBV6-1 to TRBJ1-1; 11 positions match TRBD1. V shed 4 bases and J 0 bases; nucleotides not matched to a gene: 4. CDR1 MNHNS and CDR2 SASEGT come from the germline V gene. The CDR3 has 16 residues. CDR3 loop: CASSGWDRGMNTEAFF. DNA of the CDR3: TGTGCCAGCAGTGGGTGGGACAGGGGGATGAACACTGAAGCTTTCTTT.

This chain uses TRBV9 with TRBJ2-3; 11 bases map to TRBD2. This CDR3 contains 15 residues. Germline CDR1 SGDLS, CDR2 YYNGEE. V lost 4 bases, J lost 4 bases, and 5 bases stayed unmatched. The CDR3 coding sequence is TGTGCCAGCAGCCTAGCGGGAGGTTCGGCAGATACGCAGTATTTT. Its protein product is CASSLAGGSADTQYF.

The rearrangement links TRBV5-1 to TRBJ2-2; no clear D gene. V was shortened by 4 bases and J by 0 bases, with 7 bases between the two germline ends. The CDR3 runs to 14 residues. Germline CDR1 reads SGHRS; CDR2 reads YFSETQ. The CDR3 DNA sequence: TGCGCCAGCAGCGGAACAGCGAACACCGGGGAGCTGTTTTTT. Translated, it gives CASSGTANTGELFF.

The chain carries TRBV6-2 or TRBV6-3 and TRBJ2-2, with 8 positions matching TRBD2. J gave up 5 bases and V 5 bases, and 4 bases lay outside the gene matches. From germline, CDR1 is MNHEY and CDR2 SVGEGT. This CDR3 has 14 amino acids. CDR3 sequence: CASSTPSGTGELFF. In DNA, the CDR3 is TGTGCCAGCAGTACTCCTAGCGGGACCGGGGAGCTGTTTTTT.

This sequence joins TRBV5-6 and TRBJ1-3; a possible D gene is TRBD1 (6 bases). Trimming stripped 1 base from V and 2 bases from J, with 22 bases between. CDR1 SGHDT and CDR2 YYEEEE come from the germline V gene. This CDR3 is 19 amino acids long. For the CDR3, the DNA is TGTGCCAGCAGCTTGCGTTCCCTCGGACAGCCTATACCTGGAAACACCATATATTTT. Translating it yields CASSLRSLGQPIPGNTIYF.

This sequence joins TRBV19 and TRBJ1-1; 10 nucleotides line up with TRBD1. Germline V gene lookup returns CDR1 LNHDA and CDR2 SQIVND (reference sequence). The V and J ends lost 1 base and 1 base, in that order; junction bases with no gene match: 0. The CDR3 contains 15 residues. The CDR3, as DNA: TGTGCCAGTAGTATAGGACAGGGGGCGAACACTGAAGCTTTCTTT. As protein: CASSIGQGANTEAFF. Combining the CDR3 with reference TRBV19 and TRBJ1-1 gives the whole variable domain DGGITQSPKYLFRKEGQNVTLSCEQNLNHDAMYWYRQDPGQGLRLIYYSQIVNDFQKGDIAEGYSVSREKKESFPLTVTSAQKNPTAFYLCASSIGQGANTEAFFGQGTRLTVV.

The chain has TRBV3-1 (or the pseudogene TRBV3-2) and TRBJ2-7; 8 bases are shared with TRBD2. The germline gives CDR1 LGHDT, CDR2 YNNKEL (reference sequence). The V gene end was trimmed by 11 bases and the J gene end by 2 bases; junction bases not matched to a gene: 17. The CDR3 length is 16 residues. The CDR3 loop reads CARRPGGAGGAYEQYF. The CDR3 DNA is TGTGCCCGCCGCCCCGGGGGGGCCGGGGGGGCCTACGAGCAGTACTTC.